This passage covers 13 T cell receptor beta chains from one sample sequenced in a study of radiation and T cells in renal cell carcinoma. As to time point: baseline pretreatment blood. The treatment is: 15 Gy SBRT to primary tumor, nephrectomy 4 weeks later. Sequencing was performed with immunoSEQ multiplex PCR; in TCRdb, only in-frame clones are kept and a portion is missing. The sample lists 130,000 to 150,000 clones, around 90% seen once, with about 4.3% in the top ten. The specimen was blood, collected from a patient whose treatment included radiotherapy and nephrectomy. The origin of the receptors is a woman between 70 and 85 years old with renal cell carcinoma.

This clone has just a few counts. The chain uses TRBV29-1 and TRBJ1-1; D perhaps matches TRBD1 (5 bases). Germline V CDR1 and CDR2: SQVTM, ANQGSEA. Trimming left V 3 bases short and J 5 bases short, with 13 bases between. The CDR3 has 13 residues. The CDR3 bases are TGCAGCGTTGATGGAGTCAGGGAGACTGAAGCTTTCTTT. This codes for CSVDGVRETEAFF.

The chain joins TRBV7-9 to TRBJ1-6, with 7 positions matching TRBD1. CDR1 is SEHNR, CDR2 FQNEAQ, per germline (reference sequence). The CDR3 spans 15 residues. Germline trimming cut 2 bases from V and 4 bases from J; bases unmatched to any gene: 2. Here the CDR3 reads CASSLRDSYNSPLHF. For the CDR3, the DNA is TGTGCCAGCAGCTTAAGGGACAGTTATAATTCACCCCTCCACTTT. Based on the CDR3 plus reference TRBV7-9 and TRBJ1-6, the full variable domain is DTGVSQNPRHKITKRGQNVTFRCDPISEHNRLYWYRQTLGQGPEFLTYFQNEAQLEKSRLLSDRFSAERPKGSFSTLEIQRTEQGDSAMYLCASSLRDSYNSPLHFGNGTRLTVT.

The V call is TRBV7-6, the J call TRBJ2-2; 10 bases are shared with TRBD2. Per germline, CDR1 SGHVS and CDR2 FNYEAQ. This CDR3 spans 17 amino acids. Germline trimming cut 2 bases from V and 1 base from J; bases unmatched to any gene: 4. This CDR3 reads CASSLQAGGQNTGELFF. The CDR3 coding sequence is TGTGCCAGCAGCTTACAAGCGGGGGGGCAGAACACCGGGGAGCTGTTTTTT.

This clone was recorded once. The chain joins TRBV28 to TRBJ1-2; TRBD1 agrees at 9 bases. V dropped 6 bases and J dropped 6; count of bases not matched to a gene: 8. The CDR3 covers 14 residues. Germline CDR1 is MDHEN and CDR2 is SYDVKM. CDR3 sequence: CASSSGTGKNGYTF. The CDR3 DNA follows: TGTGCCAGCAGCTCCGGGACAGGGAAAAATGGCTACACCTTC.

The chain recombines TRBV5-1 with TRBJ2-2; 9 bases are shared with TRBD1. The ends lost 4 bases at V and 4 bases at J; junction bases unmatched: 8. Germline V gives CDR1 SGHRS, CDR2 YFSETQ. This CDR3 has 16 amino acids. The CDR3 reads CASSLTGGAGTGELFF. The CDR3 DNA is TGCGCCAGCAGCCTAACAGGGGGCGCCGGCACCGGGGAGCTGTTTTTT.

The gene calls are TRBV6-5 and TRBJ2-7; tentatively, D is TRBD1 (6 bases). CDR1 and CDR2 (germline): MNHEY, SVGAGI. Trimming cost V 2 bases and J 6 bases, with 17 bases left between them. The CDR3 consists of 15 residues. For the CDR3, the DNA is TGTGCCAGCAGTTACCGACCACAGGGTAGGGGCGAGCAGTACTTC. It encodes CASSYRPQGRGEQYF.

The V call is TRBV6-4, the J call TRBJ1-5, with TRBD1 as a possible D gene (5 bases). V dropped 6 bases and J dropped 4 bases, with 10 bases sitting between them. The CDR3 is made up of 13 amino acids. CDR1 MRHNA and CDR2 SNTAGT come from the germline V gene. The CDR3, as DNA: TGTGCCAGCAGCGAAGGGGCGAATCAGCCCCAGCATTTT. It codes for CASSEGANQPQHF.

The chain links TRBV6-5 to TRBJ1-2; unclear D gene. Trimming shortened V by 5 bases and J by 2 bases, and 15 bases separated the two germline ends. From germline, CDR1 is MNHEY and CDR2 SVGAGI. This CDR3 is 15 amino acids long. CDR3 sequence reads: CASSRRQPLNYGYTF. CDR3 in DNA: TGTGCCAGCAGTAGACGGCAACCTTTGAACTATGGCTACACCTTC.

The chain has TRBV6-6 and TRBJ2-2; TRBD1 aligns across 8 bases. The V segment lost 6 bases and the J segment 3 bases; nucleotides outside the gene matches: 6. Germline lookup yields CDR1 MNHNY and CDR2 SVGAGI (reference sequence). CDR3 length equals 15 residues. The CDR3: CASSLQGVDTGELFF. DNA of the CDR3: TGTGCCAGCAGCCTACAGGGGGTCGACACCGGGGAGCTGTTTTTT.

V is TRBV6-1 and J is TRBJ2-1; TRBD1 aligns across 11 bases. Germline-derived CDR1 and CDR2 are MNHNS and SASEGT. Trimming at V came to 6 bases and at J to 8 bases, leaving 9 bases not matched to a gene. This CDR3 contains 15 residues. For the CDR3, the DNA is TGTGCCAGCAGCGTCCGGGACAGGGGGAACCATGAGCAGTTCTTC. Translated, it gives CASSVRDRGNHEQFF.

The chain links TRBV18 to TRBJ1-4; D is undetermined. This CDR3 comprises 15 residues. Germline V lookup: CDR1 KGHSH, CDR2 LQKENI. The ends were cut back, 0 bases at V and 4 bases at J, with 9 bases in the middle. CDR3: CASSPPAGYNEKLFF. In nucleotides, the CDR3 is TGTGCCAGCTCACCACCGGCAGGTTATAATGAAAAACTGTTTTTT.

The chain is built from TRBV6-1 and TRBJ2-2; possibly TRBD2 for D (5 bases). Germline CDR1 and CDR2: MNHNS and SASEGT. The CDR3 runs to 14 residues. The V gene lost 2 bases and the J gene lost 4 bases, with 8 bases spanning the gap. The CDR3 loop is CASSEWTGTGELFF. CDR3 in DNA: TGTGCCAGCAGTGAATGGACTGGCACCGGGGAGCTGTTTTTT.

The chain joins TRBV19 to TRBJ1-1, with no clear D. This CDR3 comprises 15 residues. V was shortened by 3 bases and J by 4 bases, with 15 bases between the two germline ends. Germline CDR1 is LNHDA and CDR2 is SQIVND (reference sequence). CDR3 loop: CASSMILTGPTEAFF. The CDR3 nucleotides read TGTGCCAGTAGTATGATCCTAACCGGGCCCACTGAAGCTTTCTTT.